This TCR beta chain was documented in a study of T cell responses to AZD1222 COVID-19 vaccine. Combined were second doses at about 4 or about 12 weeks. This CDR3 spans 14 amino acids. CDR1 is LNHDA, CDR2 SQIVND, per germline (reference sequence). The V segment lost 3 bases and the J segment 5 bases; nucleotides outside the gene matches: 7. Study outcomes and limitations: Repertoires were sampled only after the peak T cell response.

Profiling relied on immunoSEQ multiplex PCR, and the TCRdb table lists in-frame clones only, not all of them. The sample shows about 120,000 clones, about 90% of them seen only once. Regarding this clone: Its antigen is currently unknown.

The chain is built from TRBV19 and TRBJ2-7, with 7 bases that match TRBD1. This sample comprised peripheral blood, obtained 28 days after the second AZD1222 dose. The receptor's source is an adult who received the AZD1222 COVID-19 vaccine. CDR3 protein: CASSITGVGDEQYF. The CDR3 DNA sequence: TGTGCCAGTAGTATTACAGGGGTTGGGGACGAGCAGTACTTC.